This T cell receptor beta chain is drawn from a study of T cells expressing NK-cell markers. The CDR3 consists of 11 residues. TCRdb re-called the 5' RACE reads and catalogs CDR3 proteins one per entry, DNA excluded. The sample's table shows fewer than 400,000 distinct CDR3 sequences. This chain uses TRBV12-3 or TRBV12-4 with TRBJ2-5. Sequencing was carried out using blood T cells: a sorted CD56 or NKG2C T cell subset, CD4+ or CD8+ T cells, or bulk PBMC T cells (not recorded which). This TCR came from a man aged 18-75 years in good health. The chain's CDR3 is CASSFTGHQYF.